A single sample gave rise to the 25 T cell receptor beta chains below, sequenced in a study of CXCR3-negative and CXCR3-positive naive CD8 T cells. Findings and limits, study-wide: TRB CDR3s of CXCR3-positive naive cells were more hydrophobic than those of CXCR3-negative naive cells.

The study made its TRB cDNA libraries by 5' RACE, adding UMI labels. TCRdb reprocessed the 5' RACE reads and reports one entry per CDR3 protein, with no DNA. The sample has 65,000 to 75,000 distinct CDR3 sequences; the top ten hold 0.55% to 0.8%. These TCRs' antigens remain unknown. Sequencing was carried out using naive CXCR3+ CD8+ T cells from blood. Specified subset: CD45RO-CCR7+CD27+CD95- naive CD8+ T cells expressing CXCR3 (TNR3+). These receptors all come from a human donor in good health. Some clones in this sample may be carry-over from other donors' samples.

The J gene is TRBJ2-6, the V gene TRBV4-1; absent DNA, TCRdb's TRBD2 call cannot be checked. The germline CDR1 and CDR2 sequences are MGHRA and YSYEKL. The CDR3 runs to 14 residues. The CDR3 loop is CASSQYGSLVVLTF.

V and J are TRBV20-1 and TRBJ2-1; TCRdb lists TRBD2, though no DNA is available to test this call. Germline assignment: CDR1 DFQATT and CDR2 SNEGSKA (reference sequence). The CDR3 spans 15 residues. The CDR3 sequence is CSARDPSGGLSEQFF.

V usage is TRBV12-3 or TRBV12-4 and J usage is TRBJ2-5; the D call from TCRdb, TRBD1, cannot be confirmed without DNA. CDR3 size: 13 residues. The CDR3 spells CASSFSGYETQYF.

The CDR3 here is CAISEWTAQRNNEQFF. The rearrangement links TRBV10-3 to TRBJ2-1. The germline CDR1 and CDR2 sequences are ENHRY and SYGVKD. The CDR3 consists of 16 residues.

V is TRBV7-8 and J is TRBJ2-7; TCRdb reports TRBD1, a call that lacks DNA to check it against. The germline V gene encodes CDR1 SGHVS and CDR2 FQNEAQ. The CDR3 sequence is 15 residues long. The CDR3 is CASSLSGGGYYEQYF. The whole variable domain, remainder taken from reference TRBV7-8 and TRBJ2-7, is GAGVSQSPRYKVAKRGQDVALRCDPISGHVSLFWYQQALGQGPEFLTYFQNEAQLDKSGLPSDRFFAERPEGSVSTLKIQRTQQEDSAVYLCASSLSGGGYYEQYFGPGTRLTVT.

The genes are TRBV29-1 and TRBJ2-6. The CDR3 extends over 14 amino acids. In germline, CDR1 is SQVTM, CDR2 ANQGSEA. The chain's CDR3 is CSVDVGSGANVLTF.

This rearrangement joins TRBV6-2 or TRBV6-3 to TRBJ2-7. The germline gives CDR1 MNHEY, CDR2 SVGEGT. The length of the CDR3 is 15 residues. CDR3 protein: CASSYSPYYSYEQYF.

The chain uses TRBV6-6 and TRBJ2-5; TCRdb designates TRBD2, a call that cannot be tested without DNA. This CDR3 region has 14 residues. In germline, CDR1 is MNHNY, CDR2 SVGAGI (reference sequence). CDR3 in amino acids: CASSYRTSQETQYF.

The gene calls are TRBV5-5 and TRBJ2-2. Germline V gives CDR1 SGHKS, CDR2 YYEKEE (reference sequence). This CDR3 region has 14 residues. This CDR3 is CASSLAVASGELFF. The variable domain in full, completed from reference TRBV5-5 and TRBJ2-2, reads DAGVTQSPTHLIKTRGQQVTLRCSPISGHKSVSWYQQVLGQGPQFIFQYYEKEERGRGNFPDRFSARQFPNYSSELNVNALLLGDSALYLCASSLAVASGELFFGEGSRLTVL.

This chain links TRBV9 with TRBJ2-2. From germline, CDR1 is SGDLS and CDR2 YYNGEE. The length of the CDR3 is 14 residues. CDR3 sequence: CASSPFRNTGELFF.

The chain employs TRBV29-1 and TRBJ2-2; TCRdb's assignment of TRBD2 cannot be checked, as there is no DNA. Germline V gene sequence: CDR1 SQVTM, CDR2 ANQGSEA. This CDR3 region has 15 residues. The CDR3 sequence is CSVKVTSRGTGELFF.

The chain carries TRBV7-3 and TRBJ2-1; TCRdb reports TRBD1, a call that lacks DNA to check it against. The CDR3 covers 15 residues. Germline CDR1 is SGHTA and CDR2 is FQGTGA. Here the CDR3 reads CASSYIPGGYNEQFF.

The V and J genes are TRBV9 and TRBJ2-1; without DNA, the TCRdb call of TRBD2 cannot be checked. The CDR3 is 15 residues long. In germline, CDR1 is SGDLS, CDR2 YYNGEE. This CDR3 is CASSVTRGGLNEQFF.

This chain connects TRBV18 to TRBJ2-7; TCRdb picks TRBD1, but there is no DNA to check that call. In germline, CDR1 is KGHSH, CDR2 LQKENI. The CDR3 totals 16 residues. The CDR3 is CASSPPPGGVLYEQYF.

The chain employs TRBV4-3 and TRBJ1-1. CDR1 LGHNA and CDR2 YSLEER come from the germline V gene. The length of the CDR3 is 11 residues. The CDR3 reads CASSQNTEAFF.

The chain combines TRBV5-6 with TRBJ2-7. The CDR3 totals 14 residues. Germline V gene data show CDR1 as SGHDT and CDR2 as YYEEEE. CDR3 sequence reads: CASSPLANSYEQYF.

The rearrangement links TRBV7-9 to TRBJ1-2; TCRdb reports TRBD1, a call that lacks DNA to check it against. CDR1 and CDR2 from the germline V gene are SEHNR and FQNEAQ (reference sequence). This CDR3 has 16 residues. The chain's CDR3 is CASSLQTPGPWEGYTF.

The rearrangement uses TRBV12-3 or TRBV12-4 and TRBJ1-3; TCRdb's D call of TRBD1 is untestable without DNA. CDR3 size: 20 residues. CDR3 sequence reads: CASSDSSKRIQGASGNTIYF.

The chain links TRBV5-6 to TRBJ1-2; TCRdb lists TRBD1, though no DNA is available to test this call. Germline CDR1 and CDR2: SGHDT and YYEEEE. The CDR3 totals 15 residues. The CDR3 sequence is CASSLGDSYTFGYTF.

J is TRBJ2-7 and V is TRBV29-1; checking the TCRdb D call of TRBD1 is not possible without DNA. The germline gives CDR1 SQVTM, CDR2 ANQGSEA. This CDR3 is 12 amino acids long. The CDR3 reads CSAGDRDYEQYF.

The chain's CDR3 is CASQLGQGYEQYF. This chain joins TRBV7-9 and TRBJ2-7; TCRdb names TRBD1, which stays unverified in the absence of DNA. The length of the CDR3 is 13 residues. Germline V gene data show CDR1 as SEHNR and CDR2 as FQNEAQ (reference sequence).

The chain has TRBV6-6 and TRBJ2-1; TCRdb calls TRBD2, which cannot be checked without DNA. CDR1 MNHNY and CDR2 SVGAGI come from the germline V gene (reference sequence). The CDR3 is 13 amino acids. The CDR3 loop is CATGLAGSNEQFF.

The chain carries TRBV5-1 and TRBJ2-5; TCRdb proposes TRBD2, but this gene call is untestable without DNA. The CDR3 sequence is 16 residues long. Looked up from germline, CDR1 is SGHRS and CDR2 is YFSETQ. The CDR3: CASSQPTSGPQETQYF.

CDR3 residues: CASSWTGWSSYEQYF. The rearrangement links TRBV5-5 to TRBJ2-7; the TRBD1 assignment by TCRdb is unverifiable without DNA. Looked up from germline, CDR1 is SGHKS and CDR2 is YYEKEE (reference sequence). The CDR3 extends over 15 amino acids.

The chain is built from TRBV30 and TRBJ2-7; TCRdb indicates TRBD1, and absent DNA this call remains unverified. The CDR3 is 13 amino acids. Germline loops: CDR1 GTSNPN, CDR2 SVGIG (reference sequence). CDR3 loop: CAWEPTGIHEQYF.